These 5 T cell receptor beta chains originate from one sample sequenced in a study of cytomegalovirus exposure and HLA in healthy donors. The table came from immunoSEQ multiplex PCR; TCRdb's copy has only in-frame clones and leaves some out. This sample has about 360,000 clones, with just over 85% found just once. Sequenced input: PBMCs. These receptors all stem from a woman under 30 in good health and CMV-seronegative.

The chain couples TRBV5-1 to TRBJ2-3; 10 bases map to TRBD1. Germline loops: CDR1 SGHRS, CDR2 YFSETQ. The CDR3 totals 15 residues. Trimming cost V 5 bases and J 6 bases; bases outside gene matches: 9. CDR3 in amino acids: CASRRDRGPGDTQYF. CDR3 DNA: TGCGCCAGCAGACGGGACAGGGGTCCAGGGGATACGCAGTATTTT.

The rearrangement links TRBV27 to TRBJ2-2; 7 nucleotides agree with TRBD1. CDR1 and CDR2 from the germline V gene are MNHEY and SMNVEV (reference sequence). The J segment lost 0 bases and the V segment lost 7 bases, leaving 2 bases of the junction unmatched. The CDR3 runs to 14 residues. The DNA for the CDR3 is TGTGCCAGCACTGGGACAGCGAACACCGGGGAGCTGTTTTTT. As protein: CASTGTANTGELFF.

The V gene is TRBV28, the J gene TRBJ2-3; TRBD2 is a possible D gene (6 bases). The CDR3 is 15 amino acids. CDR1 is MDHEN and CDR2 is SYDVKM in the germline V gene. The V end lost 7 bases, the J end lost 2 bases, and 16 bases lay between the germline ends. This chain's CDR3 is CASTRRDGATDTQYF. CDR3 nucleotides: TGTGCCAGCACCCGGAGGGACGGGGCCACAGATACGCAGTATTTT.

The genes are TRBV7-8 and TRBJ1-2; 8 nucleotides match TRBD1. Losses at the gene ends were 3 bases for V and 2 bases for J; bases not matched to a gene: 8. Germline V gene sequence: CDR1 SGHVS, CDR2 FQNEAQ. The CDR3 loop spans 16 amino acids. In nucleotides, the CDR3 is TGTGCCAGCAGCTTGGGTGCAGCAGGGGGCAACTATGGCTACACCTTC. It encodes CASSLGAAGGNYGYTF.

This clone was seen only once. The chain recombines TRBV27 with TRBJ2-5, with D tentatively TRBD2 (5 bases). Germline values: CDR1 MNHEY, CDR2 SMNVEV (reference sequence). This CDR3 has 14 residues. V dropped 1 base and J dropped 5 bases, with 11 bases sitting between them. The DNA for the CDR3 is TGTGCCAGCAGTTTATACGGTCGAGGGGAGACCCAGTACTTC. It translates to CASSLYGRGETQYF.